This T cell receptor (beta chain) is from a study of blood T cell repertoires in COVID-19. Study-wide background: The United States, Italy and Spain supplied acute and convalescent COVID-19 samples. PBMCs, B-cell-depleted T cells, or T cells provided the cDNA or gDNA that made up the material.

The V segment lost 8 bases and the J segment 5 bases; nucleotides outside the gene matches: 15. Germline loops: CDR1 SNHLY, CDR2 FYNNEI. The length of the CDR3 is 18 residues. Per the original methods: Cell counts per sample came from amplifying reference gene primers. The protocol was immunoSEQ multiplex PCR, while the TCRdb copy is restricted to in-frame clones and leaves out a portion. For V, J and clone size, that table is used; D and trimming come from the DNA. This table has about 80,000 clones, around 90% appearing once. The V call is TRBV2, the J call TRBJ2-6, with 10 bases lining up with TRBD1. The sample was peripheral blood. This TCR derives from a man aged 65 to 85 with acute or convalescent COVID-19. The CDR3 region has the DNA TGTGCCAGCCTCGCGACGGACAGGGGGTGGAGGAGGGCCAACGTCCTGACTTTC. It codes for CASLATDRGWRRANVLTF. Complete variable domain (other parts from reference TRBV2 and TRBJ2-6): EPEVTQTPSHQVTQMGQEVILRCVPISNHLYFYWYRQILGQKVEFLVSFYNNEISEKSEIFDDQFSVERPDGSNFTLKIRSTKLEDSAMYFCASLATDRGWRRANVLTFGAGSRLTVL.